One sample yielded the 22 T cell receptor beta chains listed below, sequenced in a study of T cells in localized non-small cell lung cancer. Sequenced by immunoSEQ multiplex PCR; TCRdb stores in-frame clones only, minus some. This sample has about 24,000 clones, with roughly 86% found just once. The input for sequencing was peripheral blood, taken before any cancer treatment. These receptors were taken from a male donor older than 55 with stage II squamous cell lung carcinoma.

This clone has a single count. This chain joins TRBV13 and TRBJ2-5; 13 bases are a match to TRBD2. The CDR3 length is 16 residues. Germline loops: CDR1 PRHDT, CDR2 FYEKMQ (reference sequence). Losses at the gene ends were 5 bases for V and 3 bases for J; bases not matched to a gene: 6. The CDR3 DNA sequence: TGTGCCAGCAGCGAGACTAGCGGGGGGCCCAAAGAGACCCAGTACTTC. Protein sequence: CASSETSGGPKETQYF.

The chain couples TRBV15 to TRBJ2-1; D gene unclear. Germline V gene data show CDR1 as LNHNV and CDR2 as YYDKDF (reference sequence). Trimming pared 0 bases from V and 9 bases from J, leaving 18 bases between. This CDR3 has 16 residues. CDR3 protein: CATSRDSRWSYSEQFF. The CDR3, as DNA: TGTGCCACCAGCAGAGATTCCAGGTGGTCGTATAGTGAGCAGTTCTTC.

This clone was detected only once. The chain combines TRBV4-2 with TRBJ1-3; maybe TRBD1 (6 bases). The CDR3 loop spans 15 amino acids. V was shortened by 3 bases and J by 2 bases, with 11 bases between the two germline ends. Germline-derived CDR1 and CDR2 are LGHNA and YNFKEQ. DNA of the CDR3: TGTGCCAGCAGCCACCCGACAGGAGCTGGAAACACCATATATTTT. It yields the protein CASSHPTGAGNTIYF.

The count of this clone is one. The chain links TRBV6-5 to TRBJ1-6; 8 nucleotides line up with TRBD1. From germline, CDR1 is MNHEY and CDR2 SVGAGI. V shed 4 bases and J 6 bases; nucleotides not matched to a gene: 5. This CDR3 comprises 15 residues. The CDR3, as DNA: TGTGCCAGCAGTTCCCAGGGGGCGGGTAATTCACCCCTCCACTTT. Translated: CASSSQGAGNSPLHF.

The chain couples TRBV7-9 to TRBJ2-6; D gene ambiguous. There are 14 residues in the CDR3. Trimming cost V 6 bases and J 0 bases, with 6 bases left between them. Germline lookup yields CDR1 SEHNR and CDR2 FQNEAQ (reference sequence). DNA of the CDR3: TGTGCCAGCAGGGGAAACTCTGGGGCCAACGTCCTGACTTTC. It encodes CASRGNSGANVLTF.

V gene TRBV5-6 combines with J gene TRBJ1-2, with TRBD1 as a possible D gene (5 bases). The CDR3 is 13 amino acids. V shed 0 bases and J shed 5 bases, with 8 bases lying between them. Germline assignment: CDR1 SGHDT and CDR2 YYEEEE. The CDR3 DNA sequence: TGTGCCAGCAGCTTGGTGGGGGAGTATGGCTACACCTTC. Translating gives CASSLVGEYGYTF.

The chain has TRBV2 and TRBJ2-1; D gene uncertain. The CDR3 spans 14 residues. Germline CDR1 reads SNHLY; CDR2 reads FYNNEI. V shed 6 bases and J shed 2 bases, with 11 bases lying between them. The CDR3 region has the DNA TGTGCCAGCAGCCCAAAGGGAACCTACAATGAGCAGTTCTTC. Its translation: CASSPKGTYNEQFF.

The chain carries TRBV5-6 and TRBJ1-2; 8 bases align to TRBD1. Trimming cost V 4 bases and J 5 bases; bases outside gene matches: 4. CDR3 length equals 13 residues. Germline assignment: CDR1 SGHDT and CDR2 YYEEEE. The CDR3 reads CASSDRGMYGYTF. CDR3 bases: TGTGCCAGCAGCGACAGGGGAATGTATGGCTACACCTTC.

This chain joins TRBV19 and TRBJ2-3, with D perhaps assigned TRBD1 or TRBD2 (6 bases each). Germline CDR1 is LNHDA and CDR2 is SQIVND (reference sequence). The CDR3 has 15 amino acids. Trimming took off 7 bases at V and 0 bases at J, with 14 bases between the two ends. Written as DNA, the CDR3 is TGTGCCAGTAAGAGGGGGGACACGAGCACAGATACGCAGTATTTT. Its translation: CASKRGDTSTDTQYF.

The J gene is TRBJ1-5, the V gene TRBV10-3; tentative D call: TRBD1 (5 bases). Per germline, CDR1 ENHRY and CDR2 SYGVKD. The CDR3 is 16 amino acids. V lost 2 bases to trimming and J lost 0 bases, with 11 bases between them. CDR3 DNA sequence: TGTGCCATCAGTGAGGGGGCAGGTGATAGCAATCAGCCCCAGCATTTT. It translates to CAISEGAGDSNQPQHF.

This clone was recorded only once. This chain connects TRBV7-9 to TRBJ2-1, with TRBD1 matching 12 bases. CDR3 length: 16 residues. The junction had 6 bases not matched to a gene; V was cut back by 0 bases and J by 9 bases. Per the germline V gene, CDR1 is SEHNR and CDR2 is FQNEAQ (reference sequence). The CDR3 coding sequence is TGTGCCAGCAGCTTAGCCCCGGGACAGGGGGCTTCTGAGCAGTTCTTC. Protein product: CASSLAPGQGASEQFF.

The V gene is TRBV6-6, the J gene TRBJ2-3; 9 nucleotides agree with TRBD2. CDR1 and CDR2 (germline): MNHNY, SVGAGI (reference sequence). V lost 5 bases to trimming and J lost 3 bases; unmatched junction nucleotides: 6. This CDR3 spans 15 amino acids. CDR3 protein: CASSRSGSKTDTQYF. In DNA, the CDR3 is TGTGCCAGCAGTCGTAGCGGGAGTAAGACAGATACGCAGTATTTT.

CDR3 sequence: CASSQDSGVNTGELFF. In nucleotides, the CDR3 is TGTGCCAGCAGCCAAGATAGCGGGGTGAACACCGGGGAGCTGTTTTTT. The chain couples TRBV4-2 to TRBJ2-2; TRBD2 aligns across 8 bases. CDR3 length: 16 amino acids. Germline CDR1 and CDR2: LGHNA and YNFKEQ. With V trimmed by 0 bases and J by 1 base, 1 base remained unmatched.

The rearrangement joins TRBV12-5 to TRBJ1-6, with 9 bases fitting TRBD1. J lost 5 bases, V lost 5 bases, and 4 bases had no gene match. In germline, CDR1 is LGHNT, CDR2 FRNRAP. The CDR3 spans 15 residues. DNA of the CDR3: TGTGCTAGTGGTAGCGGGACAGGGAATAATTCACCCCTCCACTTT. Protein product: CASGSGTGNNSPLHF.

The rearrangement links TRBV10-3 to TRBJ2-2, with D unresolved. The CDR3 contains 14 residues. Germline CDR1 ENHRY, CDR2 SYGVKD. V shed 10 bases and J shed 5 bases, with 17 bases lying between them. The CDR3: CATSETPRTGELFF. CDR3 sequence (DNA): TGTGCCACCTCCGAGACCCCTAGGACCGGGGAGCTGTTTTTT.

The V call is TRBV5-1, the J call TRBJ2-2; the D is unclear. This CDR3 contains 14 residues. Trimming took off 6 bases at V and 6 bases at J, with 15 bases between the two ends. Germline V gene lookup returns CDR1 SGHRS and CDR2 YFSETQ. CDR3 bases: TGCGCCAGCACCACAGAACTCACTGCCGGGGAGCTGTTTTTT. Protein: CASTTELTAGELFF.

V is TRBV28 and J is TRBJ2-2; D is undetermined. This CDR3 is 15 amino acids long. Trimming shortened V by 3 bases and J by 1 base, and 9 bases separated the two germline ends. CDR1 and CDR2 from the germline V gene are MDHEN and SYDVKM. This chain's CDR3 is CASSFRTGNTGELFF. The CDR3 DNA reads TGTGCCAGCAGTTTCCGAACGGGGAACACCGGGGAGCTGTTTTTT.

This clone has more than one count but fewer than ten. The chain has TRBV28 and TRBJ1-5; D call uncertain. Per the germline V gene, CDR1 is MDHEN and CDR2 is SYDVKM. The CDR3 runs 12 residues. V lost 10 bases, J lost 7 bases, and 14 bases lay in between. CDR3 DNA sequence: TGTGCCACCGCAGATGGGATCCAGCCCCAGCATTTT. Its protein product is CATADGIQPQHF.

This chain connects TRBV12-2 to TRBJ1-2. TRBV12-2 is noted as a pseudogene. The CDR3 has 14 residues. The CDR3 spells CASRPAEGNYGYTF. The CDR3 DNA sequence: TGTGCAAGTCGCCCCGCGGAGGGGAACTATGGCTACACCTTC.

The genes are TRBV7-9 and TRBJ1-4; D is uncertain. The length of the CDR3 is 14 residues. V lost 5 bases, J lost 5 bases, and 12 bases lay in between. CDR1 and CDR2 from the germline V gene are SEHNR and FQNEAQ (reference sequence). The CDR3 region is CASSPYLQNEKLFF. The CDR3 coding sequence is TGTGCCAGCAGCCCGTACTTACAGAATGAAAAACTGTTTTTT.

The CDR3 coding sequence is TGTGCCAGCAGCTTGACAGGGGGGAACACTGAAGCTTTCTTT. Translated, it gives CASSLTGGNTEAFF. The chain carries TRBV11-1 and TRBJ1-1; 9 nucleotides align to TRBD1. Germline V gene lookup returns CDR1 SGHAT and CDR2 FQDESV (reference sequence). Trimming cost V 3 bases and J 1 base; bases outside gene matches: 0. This CDR3 has 14 amino acids.

V usage is TRBV7-3 and J usage is TRBJ2-2; 8 bases agree with TRBD2. The V and J ends lost 3 bases and 1 base, in that order; junction bases with no gene match: 7. From germline, CDR1 is SGHTA and CDR2 FQGTGA. The CDR3 consists of 17 residues. The CDR3, as DNA: TGTGCCAGCAGCTTTGTCGGGGGGACTAGGAACACCGGGGAGCTGTTTTTT. This translates into CASSFVGGTRNTGELFF.